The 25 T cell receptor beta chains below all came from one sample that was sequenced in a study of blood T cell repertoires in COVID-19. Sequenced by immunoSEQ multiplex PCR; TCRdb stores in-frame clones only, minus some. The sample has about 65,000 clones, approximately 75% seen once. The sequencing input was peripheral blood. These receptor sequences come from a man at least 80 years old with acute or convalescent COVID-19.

As DNA, the CDR3 is TGTGCCAGCAGTGAAAGGGGGCTCGATAGCAATCAGCCCCAGCATTTT. It codes for CASSERGLDSNQPQHF. J is TRBJ1-5 and V is TRBV2; the match to TRBD1 covers 7 bases. V gave up 2 bases and J gave up 0 bases; unmatched junction bases: 4. Germline V lookup: CDR1 SNHLY, CDR2 FYNNEI. This CDR3 region has 16 residues. The full variable domain, its missing parts supplied by reference TRBV2 and TRBJ1-5, is EPEVTQTPSHQVTQMGQEVILRCVPISNHLYFYWYRQILGQKVEFLVSFYNNEISEKSEIFDDQFSVERPDGSNFTLKIRSTKLEDSAMYFCASSERGLDSNQPQHFGDGTRLSIL.

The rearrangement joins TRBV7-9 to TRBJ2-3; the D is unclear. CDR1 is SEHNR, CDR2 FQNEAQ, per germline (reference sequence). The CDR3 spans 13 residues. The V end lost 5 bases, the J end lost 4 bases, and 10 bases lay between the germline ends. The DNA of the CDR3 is TGTGCCAGCAGCCAAGAGGTCTCAGATACGCAGTATTTT. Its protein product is CASSQEVSDTQYF.

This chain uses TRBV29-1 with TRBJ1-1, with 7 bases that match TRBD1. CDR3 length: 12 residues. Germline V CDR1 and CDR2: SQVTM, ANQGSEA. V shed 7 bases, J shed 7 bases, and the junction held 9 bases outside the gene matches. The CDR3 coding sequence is TGCAGCGATGACAGGGTTGTAGGTGAAGCTTTCTTT. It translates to CSDDRVVGEAFF. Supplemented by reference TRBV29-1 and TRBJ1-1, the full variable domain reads SAVISQKPSRDICQRGTSLTIQCQVDSQVTMMFWYRQQPGQSLTLIATANQGSEATYESGFVIDKFPISRPNLTFSTLTVSNMSPEDSSIYLCSDDRVVGEAFFGQGTRLTVV.

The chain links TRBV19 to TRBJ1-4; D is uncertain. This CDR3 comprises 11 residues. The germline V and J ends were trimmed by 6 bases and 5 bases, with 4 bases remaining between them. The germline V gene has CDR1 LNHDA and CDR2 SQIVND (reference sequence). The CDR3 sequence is CASRANEKLFF. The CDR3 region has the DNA TGTGCCAGTAGGGCAAATGAAAAACTGTTTTTT.

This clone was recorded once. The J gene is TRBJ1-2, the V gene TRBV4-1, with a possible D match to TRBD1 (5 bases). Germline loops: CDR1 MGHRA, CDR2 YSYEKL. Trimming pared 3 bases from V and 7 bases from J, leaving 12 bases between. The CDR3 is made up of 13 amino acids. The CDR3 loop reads CASSQGGTVGYTF. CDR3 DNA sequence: TGCGCCAGCAGCCAGGGGGGAACGGTTGGCTACACCTTC.

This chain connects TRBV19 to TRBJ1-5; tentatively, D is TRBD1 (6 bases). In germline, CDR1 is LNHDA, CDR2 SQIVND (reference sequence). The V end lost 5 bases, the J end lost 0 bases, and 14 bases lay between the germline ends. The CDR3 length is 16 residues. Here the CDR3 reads CASSARDNYSNQPQHF. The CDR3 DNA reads TGTGCCAGTAGTGCCCGGGACAACTATAGCAATCAGCCCCAGCATTTT.

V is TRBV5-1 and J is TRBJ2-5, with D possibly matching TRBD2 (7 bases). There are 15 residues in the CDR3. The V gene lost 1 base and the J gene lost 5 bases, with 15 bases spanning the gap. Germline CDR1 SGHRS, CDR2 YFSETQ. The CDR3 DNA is TGCGCCAGCAGCTTGTCTCGGGGGGCAGGGGAGACCCAGTACTTC. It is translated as CASSLSRGAGETQYF.

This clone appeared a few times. The CDR3 sequence is CASSLRLDSNQPQHF. The CDR3 DNA reads as TGCGCCAGCAGCCTCAGACTGGATAGCAATCAGCCCCAGCATTTT. The chain has TRBV4-1 and TRBJ1-5; D is unresolved. The CDR3 sequence is 15 residues long. V dropped 4 bases and J dropped 0 bases, with 10 bases sitting between them. Germline CDR1 MGHRA, CDR2 YSYEKL.

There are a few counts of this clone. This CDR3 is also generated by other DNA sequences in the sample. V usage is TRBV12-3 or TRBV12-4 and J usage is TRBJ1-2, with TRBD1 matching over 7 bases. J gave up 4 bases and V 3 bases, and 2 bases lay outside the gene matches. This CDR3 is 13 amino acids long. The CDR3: CASSLGQFYGYTF. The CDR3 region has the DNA TGTGCCAGCAGTTTGGGACAGTTCTATGGCTACACCTTC.

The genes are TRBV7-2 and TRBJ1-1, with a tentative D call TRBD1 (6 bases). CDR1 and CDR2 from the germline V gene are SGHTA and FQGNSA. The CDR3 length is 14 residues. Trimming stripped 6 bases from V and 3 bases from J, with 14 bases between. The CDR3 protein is CASRQGGGYTEAFF. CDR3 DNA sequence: TGTGCCAGCAGACAAGGGGGGGGGTACACTGAAGCTTTCTTT.

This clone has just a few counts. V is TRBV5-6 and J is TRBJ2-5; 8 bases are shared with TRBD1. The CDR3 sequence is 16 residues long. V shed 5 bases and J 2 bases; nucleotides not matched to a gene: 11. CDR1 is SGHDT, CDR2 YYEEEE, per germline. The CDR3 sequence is CASRRGAGGEQETQYF. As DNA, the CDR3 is TGTGCCAGCAGAAGGGGGGCAGGGGGCGAACAAGAGACCCAGTACTTC.

As DNA, the CDR3 is TGTGCCACCAGCAGAGTGAAGGGGCAGGATGAGCAGTTCTTC. Translation: CATSRVKGQDEQFF. The chain carries TRBV15 and TRBJ2-1; D possibly corresponds to TRBD1 (5 bases). V gave up 1 base and J gave up 8 bases, with 12 bases separating them. CDR3 length equals 14 residues. Per the germline V gene, CDR1 is LNHNV and CDR2 is YYDKDF (reference sequence).

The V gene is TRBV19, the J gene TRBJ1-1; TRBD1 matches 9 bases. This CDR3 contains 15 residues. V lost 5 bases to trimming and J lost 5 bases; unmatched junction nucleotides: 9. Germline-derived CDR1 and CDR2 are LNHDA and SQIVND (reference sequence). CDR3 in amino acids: CASSLVGQGWTEAFF. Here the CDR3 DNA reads TGTGCCAGTAGTCTAGTGGGACAGGGCTGGACTGAAGCTTTCTTT.

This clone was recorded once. CDR3 nucleotide sequence: TGCAGCGTTGTGTCTAGCGGGGGTCCAGAGACCCAGTACTTC. Its protein product is CSVVSSGGPETQYF. The V gene is TRBV29-1, the J gene TRBJ2-5, with 10 bases lining up with TRBD2. This CDR3 is built from 14 residues. CDR1 SQVTM and CDR2 ANQGSEA come from the germline V gene. The V segment lost 4 bases and the J segment 4 bases; nucleotides outside the gene matches: 6.

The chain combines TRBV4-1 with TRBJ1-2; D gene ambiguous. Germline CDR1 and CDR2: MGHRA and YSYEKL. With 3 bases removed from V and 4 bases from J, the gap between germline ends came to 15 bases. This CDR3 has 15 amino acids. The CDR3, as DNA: TGCGCCAGCAGCCAGAATGCAGGCGCCCTCTATGGCTACACCTTC. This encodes CASSQNAGALYGYTF.

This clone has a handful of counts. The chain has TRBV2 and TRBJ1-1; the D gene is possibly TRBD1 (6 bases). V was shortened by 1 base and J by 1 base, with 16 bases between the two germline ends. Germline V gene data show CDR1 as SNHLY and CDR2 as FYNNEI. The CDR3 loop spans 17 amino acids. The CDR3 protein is CASSEGANRASNTEAFF. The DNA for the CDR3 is TGTGCCAGCAGTGAAGGGGCGAACAGGGCGTCGAACACTGAAGCTTTCTTT.

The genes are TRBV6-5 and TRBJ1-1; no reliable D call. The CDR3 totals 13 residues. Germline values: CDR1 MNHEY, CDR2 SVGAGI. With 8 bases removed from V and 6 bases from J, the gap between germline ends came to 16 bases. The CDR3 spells CASGPFVYAEAFF. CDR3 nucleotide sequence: TGTGCCAGCGGGCCCTTTGTATATGCTGAAGCTTTCTTT.

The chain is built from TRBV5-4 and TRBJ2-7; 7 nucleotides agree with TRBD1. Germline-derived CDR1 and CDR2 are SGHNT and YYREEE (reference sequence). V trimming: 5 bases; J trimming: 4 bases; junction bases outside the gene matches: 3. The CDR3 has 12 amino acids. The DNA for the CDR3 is TGTGCCAGCAGTACAGGGGCGTACGAGCAGTACTTC. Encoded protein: CASSTGAYEQYF.

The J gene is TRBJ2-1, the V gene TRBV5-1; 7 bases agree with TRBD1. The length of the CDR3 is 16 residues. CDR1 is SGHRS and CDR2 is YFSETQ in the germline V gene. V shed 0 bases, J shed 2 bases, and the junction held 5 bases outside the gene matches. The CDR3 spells CASSLATQGTYNEQFF. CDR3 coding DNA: TGCGCCAGCAGCTTGGCCACACAGGGGACCTACAATGAGCAGTTCTTC.

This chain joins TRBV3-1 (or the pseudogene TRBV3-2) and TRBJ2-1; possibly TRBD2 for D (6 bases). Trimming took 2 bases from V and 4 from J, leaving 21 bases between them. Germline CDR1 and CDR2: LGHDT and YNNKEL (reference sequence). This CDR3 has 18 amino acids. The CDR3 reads CASSQHQGAGGDYNEQFF. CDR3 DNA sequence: TGTGCCAGCAGCCAACACCAAGGGGCAGGAGGGGATTACAATGAGCAGTTCTTC.

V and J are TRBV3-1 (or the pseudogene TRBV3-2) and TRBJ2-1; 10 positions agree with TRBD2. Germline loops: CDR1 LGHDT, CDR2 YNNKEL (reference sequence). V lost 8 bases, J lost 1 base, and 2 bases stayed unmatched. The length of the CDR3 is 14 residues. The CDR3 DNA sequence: TGTGCCAGCGCTAGCGGGGGATCCTACAATGAGCAGTTCTTC. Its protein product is CASASGGSYNEQFF.

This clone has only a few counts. DNA of the CDR3: TGTGCCAGCAGCGCCGGGACAGGCTTCAATGAGCAGTTCTTC. Translating it yields CASSAGTGFNEQFF. This chain links TRBV25-1 with TRBJ2-1, with 8 bases lining up with TRBD1. V was pared by 6 bases and J by 6 bases, with 7 bases of the junction left unmatched. Germline CDR1 and CDR2: MGHDK and SYGVNS. The CDR3 extends over 14 amino acids. Variable domain in full (rest from reference TRBV25-1 and TRBJ2-1): EADIYQTPRYLVIGTGKKITLECSQTMGHDKMYWYQQDPGMELHLIHYSYGVNSTEKGDLSSESTVSRIRTEHFPLTLESARPSHTSQYLCASSAGTGFNEQFFGPGTRLTVL.

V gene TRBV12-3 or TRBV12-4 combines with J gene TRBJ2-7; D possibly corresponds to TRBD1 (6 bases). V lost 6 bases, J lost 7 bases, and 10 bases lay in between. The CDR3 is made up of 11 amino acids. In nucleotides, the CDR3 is TGTGCCAGCAGCAACACAGGGGAGCAGTACTTC. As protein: CASSNTGEQYF.

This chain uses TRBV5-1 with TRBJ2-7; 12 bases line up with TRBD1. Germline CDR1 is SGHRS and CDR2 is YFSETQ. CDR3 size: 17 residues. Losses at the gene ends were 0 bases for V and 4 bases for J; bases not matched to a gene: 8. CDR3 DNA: TGCGCCAGCAGCTTGGGGGACAGGGGGCTGGTTTCTTACGAGCAGTACTTC. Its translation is CASSLGDRGLVSYEQYF.

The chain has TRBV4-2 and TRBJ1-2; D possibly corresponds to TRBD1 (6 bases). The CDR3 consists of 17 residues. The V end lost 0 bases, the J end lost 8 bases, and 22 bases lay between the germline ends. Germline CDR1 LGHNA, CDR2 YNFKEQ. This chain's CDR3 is CASSQDRALGQSHGYTF. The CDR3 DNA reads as TGTGCCAGCAGCCAAGATCGAGCCCTAGGACAGAGCCACGGCTACACCTTC.